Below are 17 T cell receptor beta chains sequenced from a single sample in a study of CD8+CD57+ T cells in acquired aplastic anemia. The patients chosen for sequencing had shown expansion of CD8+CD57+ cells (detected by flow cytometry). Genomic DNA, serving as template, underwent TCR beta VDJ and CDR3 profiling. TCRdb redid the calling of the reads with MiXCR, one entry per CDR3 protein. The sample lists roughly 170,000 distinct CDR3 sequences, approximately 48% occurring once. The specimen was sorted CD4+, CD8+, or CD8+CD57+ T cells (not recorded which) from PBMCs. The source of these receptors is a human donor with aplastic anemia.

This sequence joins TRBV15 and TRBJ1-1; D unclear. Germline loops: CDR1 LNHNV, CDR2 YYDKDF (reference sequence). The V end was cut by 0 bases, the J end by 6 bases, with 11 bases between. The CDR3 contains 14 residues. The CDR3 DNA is TGTGCCACCAGCAGAGATCTGGCAGACCCTGAAGCTTTCTTT. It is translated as CATSRDLADPEAFF.

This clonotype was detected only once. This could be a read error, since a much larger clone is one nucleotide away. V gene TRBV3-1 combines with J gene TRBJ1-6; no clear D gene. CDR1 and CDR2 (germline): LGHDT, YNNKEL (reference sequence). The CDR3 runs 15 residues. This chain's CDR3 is CASSQGYSYNSHLHF. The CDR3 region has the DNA TGTGCCAGCAGCCAAGGGTACTCCTATAATTCACACCTCCACTTT.

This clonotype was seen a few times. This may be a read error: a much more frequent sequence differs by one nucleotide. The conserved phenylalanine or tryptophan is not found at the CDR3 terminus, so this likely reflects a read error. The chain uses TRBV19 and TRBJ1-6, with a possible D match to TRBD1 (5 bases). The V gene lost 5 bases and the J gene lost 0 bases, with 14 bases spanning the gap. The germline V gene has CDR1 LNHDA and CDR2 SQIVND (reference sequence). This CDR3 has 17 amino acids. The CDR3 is CASSPGTQSSYNSPLHL. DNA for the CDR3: TGTGCCAGTAGTCCCGGGACCCAGAGCTCCTATAATTCACCCCTCCACCTT.

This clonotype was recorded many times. The chain's CDR3 is CASSAERGGNQPQHF. The CDR3 nucleotides are TGTGCCAGCAGTGCTGAAAGGGGCGGCAATCAGCCCCAGCATTTT. The rearrangement uses TRBV6-1 and TRBJ1-5, with a weak D call TRBD1 (5 bases). CDR3 length: 15 residues. Germline values: CDR1 MNHNS, CDR2 SASEGT. V was pared by 4 bases and J by 2 bases, with 12 bases between.

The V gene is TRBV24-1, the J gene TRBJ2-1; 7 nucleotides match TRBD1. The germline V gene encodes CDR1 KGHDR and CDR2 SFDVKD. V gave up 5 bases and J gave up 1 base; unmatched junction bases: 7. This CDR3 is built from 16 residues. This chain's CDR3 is CATSGRTGLSYNEQFF. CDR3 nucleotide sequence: TGTGCCACCAGTGGCCGGACAGGTCTATCCTACAATGAGCAGTTCTTC.

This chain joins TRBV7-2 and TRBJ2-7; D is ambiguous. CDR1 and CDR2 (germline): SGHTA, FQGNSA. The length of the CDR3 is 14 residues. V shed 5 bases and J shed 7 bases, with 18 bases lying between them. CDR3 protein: CASSPRNRALEQYF. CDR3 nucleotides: TGTGCCAGCAGCCCCCGCAACCGAGCCTTGGAGCAGTACTTC.

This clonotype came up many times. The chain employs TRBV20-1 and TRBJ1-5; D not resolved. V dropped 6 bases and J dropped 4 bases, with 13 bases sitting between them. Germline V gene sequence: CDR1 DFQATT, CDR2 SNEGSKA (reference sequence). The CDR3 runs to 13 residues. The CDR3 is CSAHSVGNQPQHF. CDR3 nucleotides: TGCAGTGCCCACTCGGTCGGGAATCAGCCCCAGCATTTT.

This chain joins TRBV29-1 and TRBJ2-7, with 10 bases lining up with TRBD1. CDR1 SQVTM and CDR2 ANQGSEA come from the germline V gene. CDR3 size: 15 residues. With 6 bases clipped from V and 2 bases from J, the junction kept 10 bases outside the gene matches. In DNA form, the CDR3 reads TGCAGCGTCGACCCGGGACAGGGGAGAACCTACGAGCAGTACTTC. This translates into CSVDPGQGRTYEQYF.

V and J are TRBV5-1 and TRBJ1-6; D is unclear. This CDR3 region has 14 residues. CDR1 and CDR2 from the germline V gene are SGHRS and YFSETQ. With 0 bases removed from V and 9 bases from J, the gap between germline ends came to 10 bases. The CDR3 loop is CASSLDPRISPLHF. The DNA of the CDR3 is TGCGCCAGCAGCTTGGACCCGAGAATTTCACCCCTCCACTTT.

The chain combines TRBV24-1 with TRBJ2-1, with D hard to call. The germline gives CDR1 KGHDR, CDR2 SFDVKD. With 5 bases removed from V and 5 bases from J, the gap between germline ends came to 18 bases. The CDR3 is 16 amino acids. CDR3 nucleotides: TGTGCCACCAGTGGAGTGGGTATAAAAGATGACAATGAGCAGTTCTTC. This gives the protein CATSGVGIKDDNEQFF.

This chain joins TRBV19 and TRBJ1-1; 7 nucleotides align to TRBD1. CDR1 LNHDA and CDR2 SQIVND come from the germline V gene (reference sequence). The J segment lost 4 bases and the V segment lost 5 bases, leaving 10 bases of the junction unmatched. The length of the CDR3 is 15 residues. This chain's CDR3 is CASSFLTGQSTEAFF. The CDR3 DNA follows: TGTGCCAGTAGTTTCCTGACAGGGCAGAGCACTGAAGCTTTCTTT.

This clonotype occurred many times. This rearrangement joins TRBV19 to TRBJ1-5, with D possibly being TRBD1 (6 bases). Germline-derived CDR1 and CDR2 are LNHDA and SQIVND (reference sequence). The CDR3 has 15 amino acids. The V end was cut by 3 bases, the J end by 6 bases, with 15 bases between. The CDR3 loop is CASSIRSRGAQPQHF. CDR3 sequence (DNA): TGTGCCAGTAGTATCAGGTCACGGGGGGCTCAGCCCCAGCATTTT. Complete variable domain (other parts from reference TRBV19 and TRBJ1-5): DGGITQSPKYLFRKEGQNVTLSCEQNLNHDAMYWYRQDPGQGLRLIYYSQIVNDFQKGDIAEGYSVSREKKESFPLTVTSAQKNPTAFYLCASSIRSRGAQPQHFGDGTRLSIL.

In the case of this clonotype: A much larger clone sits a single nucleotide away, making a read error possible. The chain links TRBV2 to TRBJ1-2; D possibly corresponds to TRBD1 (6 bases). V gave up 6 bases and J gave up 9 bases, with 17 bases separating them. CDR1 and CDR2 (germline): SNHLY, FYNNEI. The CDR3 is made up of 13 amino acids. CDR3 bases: TGTGCCAGCAGCTCACAGGGAGTCAGTCGCTACACCTTC. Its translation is CASSSQGVSRYTF.

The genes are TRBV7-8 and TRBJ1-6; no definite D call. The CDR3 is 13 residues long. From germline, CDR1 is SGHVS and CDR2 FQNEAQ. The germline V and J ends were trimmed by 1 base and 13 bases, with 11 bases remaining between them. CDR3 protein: CASSLDIIQPLHF. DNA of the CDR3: TGTGCCAGCAGCTTAGACATAATTCAGCCCCTCCACTTT.

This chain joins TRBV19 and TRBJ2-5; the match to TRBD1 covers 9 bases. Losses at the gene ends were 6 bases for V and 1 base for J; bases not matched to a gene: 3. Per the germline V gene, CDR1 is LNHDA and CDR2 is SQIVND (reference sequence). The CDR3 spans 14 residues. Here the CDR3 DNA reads TGTGCCAGTAGGAAGACAGGGGGCCAAGAGACCCAGTACTTC. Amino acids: CASRKTGGQETQYF. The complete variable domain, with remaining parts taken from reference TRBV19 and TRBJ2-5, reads DGGITQSPKYLFRKEGQNVTLSCEQNLNHDAMYWYRQDPGQGLRLIYYSQIVNDFQKGDIAEGYSVSREKKESFPLTVTSAQKNPTAFYLCASRKTGGQETQYFGPGTRLLVL.

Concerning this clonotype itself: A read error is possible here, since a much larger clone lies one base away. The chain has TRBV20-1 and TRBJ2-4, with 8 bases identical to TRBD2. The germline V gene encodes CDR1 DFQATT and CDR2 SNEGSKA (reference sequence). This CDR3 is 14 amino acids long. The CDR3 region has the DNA TGCTGTGCTAGAGTGCCGGGGGGGAAAAACATTCAGTACTTC. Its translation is CCARVPGGKNIQYF.

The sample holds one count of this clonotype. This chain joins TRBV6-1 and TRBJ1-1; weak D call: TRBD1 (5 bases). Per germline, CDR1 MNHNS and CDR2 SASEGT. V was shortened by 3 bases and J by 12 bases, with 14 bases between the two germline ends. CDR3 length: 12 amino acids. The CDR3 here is CASSEQGPETFF. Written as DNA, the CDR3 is TGTGCCAGCAGTGAGCAGGGACCGGAAACTTTCTTT.